The 17 T cell receptor beta chains below all came from one sample that was sequenced in a study of blood T cell repertoires in COVID-19 (dated by TCRdb to 2020 to 2021). The library relied on the immunoSEQ multiplex PCR assay. The table was pulled from immuneACCESS by TCRdb, which kept in-frame rearrangements only. Such tables lose some clones; where checked, under half of the loss comes from unresolved V genes, and the rest has no known cause. A total of 250,000 to 350,000 clones appear in this sample, around 87% of them only once. Approximately 5.3% of the sample belongs to the ten largest clones. The sample consisted of PBMCs or T cells enriched from blood (not recorded which). The receptors originated from a woman aged 30 to 39 who had recovered from COVID-19.

The V gene is TRBV27, the J gene TRBJ1-1, with D uncertain. V lost 8 bases, J lost 4 bases, and 20 bases lay in between. Germline V gene lookup returns CDR1 MNHEY and CDR2 SMNVEV (reference sequence). The CDR3 totals 15 residues. The CDR3 DNA is TGTGCCAGCGCTCCGGCCCCCCCAGAGCGCACTGAAGCTTTCTTT. As protein: CASAPAPPERTEAFF.

Notes on this clone: This same CDR3 is encoded by further DNA sequences in the sample. This chain joins TRBV7-2 and TRBJ1-3; 8 bases line up with TRBD1. J lost 4 bases, V lost 4 bases, and 3 bases had no gene match. CDR3 length equals 14 residues. Germline-derived CDR1 and CDR2 are SGHTA and FQGNSA. The chain's CDR3 is CASSSDRAGNTIYF. Written as DNA, the CDR3 is TGTGCCAGCAGCTCGGACAGGGCCGGAAACACCATATATTTT.

The chain links TRBV6-4 to TRBJ2-3; TRBD2 agrees at 7 bases. Germline V gives CDR1 MRHNA, CDR2 SNTAGT. Trimming cost V 6 bases and J 0 bases; bases outside gene matches: 6. CDR3 length: 15 residues. The CDR3 protein is CASSYSGLSTDTQYF. CDR3 bases: TGTGCCAGCAGCTATAGCGGGCTTAGCACAGATACGCAGTATTTT.

V gene TRBV6-2 or TRBV6-3 combines with J gene TRBJ1-4; maybe TRBD1 (5 bases). The length of the CDR3 is 15 residues. Germline V gene sequence: CDR1 MNHEY, CDR2 SVGEGT. V dropped 5 bases and J dropped 7 bases, with 17 bases sitting between them. The CDR3 region has the DNA TGTGCCAGCAGTCCCGGCGTAGGGGTGGTTGAAAAACTGTTTTTT. It translates to CASSPGVGVVEKLFF.

The CDR3 region is CASSYDRNSYEQYF. CDR3 coding DNA: TGTGCCAGCAGTTACGACAGAAATTCCTACGAGCAGTACTTC. The chain joins TRBV6-5 to TRBJ2-7, with a possible D match to TRBD1 (5 bases). V was shortened by 2 bases and J by 1 base, with 9 bases between the two germline ends. This CDR3 is 14 amino acids long. The germline V gene encodes CDR1 MNHEY and CDR2 SVGAGI.

V usage is TRBV9 and J usage is TRBJ2-3; tentatively, D is TRBD2 (5 bases). The CDR3 length is 16 residues. Germline lookup yields CDR1 SGDLS and CDR2 YYNGEE. V lost 3 bases and J 5 bases, leaving 19 bases between the germline ends. CDR3: CASSGLRAGGQDTQYF. In nucleotides, the CDR3 is TGTGCCAGCAGCGGACTTAGGGCCGGAGGTCAAGATACGCAGTATTTT. Full variable domain (missing parts from reference TRBV9 and TRBJ2-3): DSGVTQTPKHLITATGQRVTLRCSPRSGDLSVYWYQQSLDQGLQFLIQYYNGEERAKGNILERFSAQQFPDLHSELNLSSLELGDSALYFCASSGLRAGGQDTQYFGPGTRLTVL.

The rearrangement joins TRBV28 to TRBJ2-7; TRBD1 agrees at 10 bases. CDR1 and CDR2 (germline): MDHEN, SYDVKM. CDR3 length: 17 amino acids. The V segment lost 5 bases and the J segment 5 bases; nucleotides outside the gene matches: 15. The CDR3 nucleotides are TGTGCCAGCAGTCGCGACTCACCAGGGACAGGGGAAAACGAGCAGTACTTC. Its protein is CASSRDSPGTGENEQYF.

This rearrangement joins TRBV12-5 to TRBJ1-1; 9 positions match TRBD1. Germline lookup yields CDR1 LGHNT and CDR2 FRNRAP. V dropped 1 base and J dropped 2; count of bases not matched to a gene: 5. This CDR3 contains 16 residues. Here the CDR3 reads CASGLEGQGRNTEAFF. The DNA for the CDR3 is TGTGCTAGTGGTTTGGAGGGACAGGGTCGTAACACTGAAGCTTTCTTT.

This sequence joins TRBV27 and TRBJ1-2, with TRBD1 as a possible D gene (5 bases). CDR1 and CDR2 (germline): MNHEY, SMNVEV (reference sequence). V lost 5 bases to trimming and J lost 6 bases, with 28 bases between them. This CDR3 comprises 18 residues. CDR3 sequence (DNA): TGTGCCAGCAGTCCGGTCGCTTGGGGGACGGGGGGAGCCGATGGCTACACCTTC. This translates into CASSPVAWGTGGADGYTF.

This chain joins TRBV11-2 and TRBJ1-2; the match to TRBD1 covers 7 bases. The germline CDR1 and CDR2 sequences are SGHAT and FQNNGV. The V segment lost 1 base and the J segment 0 bases; nucleotides outside the gene matches: 8. The CDR3 has 17 amino acids. The CDR3 protein is CASSLVRGTRANYGYTF. CDR3 DNA: TGTGCCAGCAGCTTAGTCAGGGGGACAAGGGCTAACTATGGCTACACCTTC. The full variable domain, rest sourced from reference TRBV11-2 and TRBJ1-2, is EAGVAQSPRYKIIEKRQSVAFWCNPISGHATLYWYQQILGQGPKLLIQFQNNGVVDDSQLPKDRFSAERLKGVDSTLKIQPAKLEDSAVYLCASSLVRGTRANYGYTFGSGTRLTVV.

The J gene is TRBJ1-5, the V gene TRBV5-1; 7 nucleotides match TRBD1. The trim removed 4 bases at V and 5 bases at J, leaving 12 bases unmatched. Germline V lookup: CDR1 SGHRS, CDR2 YFSETQ. The CDR3 is 16 amino acids. The CDR3 reads CASSPLYRQGDQPQHF. The DNA of the CDR3 is TGCGCCAGCAGCCCCCTGTACCGACAGGGAGATCAGCCCCAGCATTTT.

V usage is TRBV11-3 and J usage is TRBJ2-1, with D unresolved. CDR1 is SGHNT and CDR2 is YENEEA in the germline V gene. Trimming removed 3 bases from V and 8 bases from J, with 11 bases in between. The CDR3 is 13 amino acids. DNA for the CDR3: TGTGCCAGCAGCTTCGACACCTTGGATGAGCAGTTCTTC. It yields the protein CASSFDTLDEQFF. The full variable domain, completed using reference TRBV11-3 and TRBJ2-1, is EAGVVQSPRYKIIEKKQPVAFWCNPISGHNTLYWYLQNLGQGPELLIRYENEEAVDDSQLPKDRFSAERLKGVDSTLKIQPAELGDSAVYLCASSFDTLDEQFFGPGTRLTVL.

The gene calls are TRBV6-5 and TRBJ1-2; D is undetermined. The V and J ends lost 1 base and 0 bases respectively, with 9 bases between them. The CDR3 extends over 15 amino acids. Germline loops: CDR1 MNHEY, CDR2 SVGAGI. CDR3 loop: CASSYLPVANYGYTF. In DNA form, the CDR3 reads TGTGCCAGCAGTTACTTGCCCGTAGCTAACTATGGCTACACCTTC.

This clone was found once. In DNA, the CDR3 is TGTGCCTGGACTCCGGGGGGATCCTCCTACGAGCAGTACTTC. Protein product: CAWTPGGSSYEQYF. This chain joins TRBV30 and TRBJ2-7; 7 bases fit TRBD2. Germline V gene sequence: CDR1 GTSNPN, CDR2 SVGIG (reference sequence). J lost 0 bases, V lost 4 bases, and 6 bases had no gene match. This CDR3 region has 14 residues.

The chain recombines TRBV28 with TRBJ1-4, with 9 bases that match TRBD1. Germline V gene sequence: CDR1 MDHEN, CDR2 SYDVKM. The CDR3 runs 15 residues. The J segment lost 7 bases and the V segment lost 3 bases, leaving 6 bases of the junction unmatched. In nucleotides, the CDR3 is TGTGCCAGCAGTTTCTCCGAGACAGGGGGTGAAAAACTGTTTTTT. Residues: CASSFSETGGEKLFF.

A single count supports this clone. The rearrangement joins TRBV7-9 to TRBJ2-2, with TRBD1 matching over 8 bases. The CDR3 is made up of 15 amino acids. The ends lost 8 bases at V and 2 bases at J; junction bases unmatched: 7. Per the germline V gene, CDR1 is SEHNR and CDR2 is FQNEAQ (reference sequence). Here the CDR3 reads CASQYGTGNTGELFF. Written as DNA, the CDR3 is TGTGCCAGCCAATACGGGACAGGTAACACCGGGGAGCTGTTTTTT.

This clone was found once. The chain is built from TRBV3-1 (or the pseudogene TRBV3-2) and TRBJ2-7; 8 nucleotides line up with TRBD2. The CDR3 length is 16 residues. Looked up from germline, CDR1 is LGHDT and CDR2 is YNNKEL (reference sequence). The trim removed 4 bases at V and 4 bases at J, leaving 12 bases unmatched. CDR3 residues: CASSPGAGGGRYEQYF. CDR3 DNA: TGTGCCAGCAGCCCGGGAGCTGGCGGGGGGAGGTACGAGCAGTACTTC.